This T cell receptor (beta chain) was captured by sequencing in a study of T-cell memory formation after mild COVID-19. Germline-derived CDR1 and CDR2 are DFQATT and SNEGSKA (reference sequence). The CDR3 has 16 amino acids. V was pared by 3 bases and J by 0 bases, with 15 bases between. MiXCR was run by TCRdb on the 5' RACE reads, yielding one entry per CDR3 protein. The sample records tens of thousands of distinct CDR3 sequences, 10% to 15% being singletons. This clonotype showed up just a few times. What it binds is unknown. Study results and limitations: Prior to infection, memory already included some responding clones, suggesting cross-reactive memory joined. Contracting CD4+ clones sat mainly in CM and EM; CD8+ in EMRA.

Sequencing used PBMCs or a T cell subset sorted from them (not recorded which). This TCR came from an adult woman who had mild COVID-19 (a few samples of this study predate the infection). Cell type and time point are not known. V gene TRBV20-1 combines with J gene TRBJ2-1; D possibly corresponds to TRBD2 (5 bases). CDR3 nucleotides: TGCAGTGCTAGTAGGGCTAGCCCCAGCTCCTACAATGAGCAGTTCTTC. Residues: CSASRASPSSYNEQFF.